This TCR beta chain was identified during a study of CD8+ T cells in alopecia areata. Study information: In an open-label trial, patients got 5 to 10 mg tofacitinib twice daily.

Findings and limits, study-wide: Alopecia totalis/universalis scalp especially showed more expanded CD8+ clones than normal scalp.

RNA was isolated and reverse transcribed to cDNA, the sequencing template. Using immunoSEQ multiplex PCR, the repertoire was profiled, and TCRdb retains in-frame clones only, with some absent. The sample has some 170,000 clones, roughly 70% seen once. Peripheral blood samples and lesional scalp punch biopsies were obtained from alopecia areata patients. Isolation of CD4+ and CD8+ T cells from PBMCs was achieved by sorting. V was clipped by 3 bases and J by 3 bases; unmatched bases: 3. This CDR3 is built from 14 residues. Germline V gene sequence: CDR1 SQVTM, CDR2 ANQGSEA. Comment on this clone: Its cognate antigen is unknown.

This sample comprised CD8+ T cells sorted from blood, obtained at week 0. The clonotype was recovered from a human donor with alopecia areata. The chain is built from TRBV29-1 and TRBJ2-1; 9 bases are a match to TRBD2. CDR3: CSVDGRGGYNEQFF. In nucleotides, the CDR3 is TGCAGCGTTGATGGGCGGGGGGGCTACAATGAGCAGTTCTTC.